This is a list of T cell receptor beta chains from one sample in a study of STAT5B mutations in CD4+ large granular lymphocyte leukemia. Assay used: immunoSEQ multiplex PCR; TCRdb lists only in-frame clones, some missing. The data hold some 41,000 clones, with roughly 80% observed a single time. Sequencing was performed on CD4+ T cells from blood buffy coats. The source of these receptors is a human donor in good health. The CDR3 runs from the conserved cysteine through the conserved F or W. A D gene is named only where the DNA matches it firmly. Only some rows state a clone size, as once, few, many or a class for expanded clones.

13	TRBV6-5	-	-	TRBJ1-2	TGTGCCAGCAGTTATGACAAAACCCATGGCTACACCTTC	CASSYDKTHGYTF
14	TRBV4-2	-	once	TRBJ2-5	TGTGCCAGCAGCCAGGGGGGAGCTGGAGAGACCCAGTACTTC	CASSQGGAGETQYF
13	TRBV6-5	-	-	TRBJ1-2	TGTGCCAGCAGTTCCTCGGGTCTGGGAGGCTACACCTTC	CASSSSGLGGYTF
11	TRBV4-1	-	-	TRBJ1-2	TGCGCCAGCGTGGGTCCTGGGGGCTACACCTTC	CASVGPGGYTF
16	TRBV5-1	TRBD2	-	TRBJ2-7	TGCGCCAGCAGCTTGGACCTAGCGGGACCCTTAGACGAGCAGTACTTC	CASSLDLAGPLDEQYF
14	TRBV5-1	TRBD1	-	TRBJ2-3	TGCGCCAGCAGCCGGACAGGGGGCCCAGATACGCAGTATTTT	CASSRTGGPDTQYF
14	TRBV27	-	-	TRBJ2-2	TGTGCCAGCAAGAGTCTAGACCTTACCGGGGAGCTGTTTTTT	CASKSLDLTGELFF
13	TRBV28	-	-	TRBJ1-1	TGTGCCAGCAGTCCAACAGGCCCCACTGAAGCTTTCTTT	CASSPTGPTEAFF
15	TRBV4-3	TRBD1	few	TRBJ1-2	TGCGCCAGCAGCCAAGACTGGACAGGGGTTGACGGCTACACCTTC	CASSQDWTGVDGYTF
14	TRBV5-6	-	-	TRBJ1-2	TGTGCCAGCAGCTACACTGGGGAGAACTATGGCTACACCTTC	CASSYTGENYGYTF
17	TRBV11-3	TRBD1	-	TRBJ1-1	TGTGCCAGCAGCCCCGGGACAGCGAAAGTTTTGGGTACTGAAGCTTTCTTT	CASSPGTAKVLGTEAFF
16	TRBV7-9	-	-	TRBJ2-4	TGTGCCAGCAGCTCCAGGGATGATGGGGCCAAAAACATTCAGTACTTC	CASSSRDDGAKNIQYF
13	TRBV6-1	-	-	TRBJ1-3	TGTGCCAGCAGCTCAAGCTCTGGAAACACCATATATTTT	CASSSSSGNTIYF
15	TRBV7-9	TRBD1	-	TRBJ1-5	TGTGCCAGCAGCCAAGACAGGGTCGGCGCTCAGCCCCAGCATTTT	CASSQDRVGAQPQHF
14	TRBV18	TRBD1	few	TRBJ1-6	TGTGCCAGCTCACTCGACAGGGTTCGTTCACCCCTCCACTTT	CASSLDRVRSPLHF
14	TRBV7-3	TRBD1	-	TRBJ2-7	TGTGCCAGCAGCTTACAGGGGGCTCGAGACGAGCAGTACTTC	CASSLQGARDEQYF
14	TRBV7-8	TRBD1	-	TRBJ1-2	TGTGCCAGCAGCTTAGACAGGGGGACGGATGGCTACACCTTC	CASSLDRGTDGYTF
14	TRBV25-1	TRBD1	-	TRBJ1-1	TGTGCCAGCAGTGGGGACAGGTTTAACACTGAAGCTTTCTTT	CASSGDRFNTEAFF
13	TRBV7-2	-	-	TRBJ1-5	TGTGCCAGCAGCTGGGGGGACGTTCAGCCCCAGCATTTT	CASSWGDVQPQHF
14	TRBV10-3	TRBD1	-	TRBJ2-3	TGTGCCATTGCGGACAGGCCCACACCAGATACGCAGTATTTT	CAIADRPTPDTQYF
17	TRBV11-3	-	-	TRBJ2-7	TGTGCCAGCAGCTCCACAGGGTTTCTCGGGACATATTACGAGCAGTACTTC	CASSSTGFLGTYYEQYF
19	TRBV7-9	-	-	TRBJ2-1	TGTGCCAGCAGCTCCAAAATAGCAGACCTCGATAGCTCCTACAATGAGCAGTTCTTC	CASSSKIADLDSSYNEQFF
12	TRBV30	-	once	TRBJ2-7	TGTGCCTGGAGTCGAACAGCCTACGAGCAGTACTTC	CAWSRTAYEQYF
15	TRBV5-1	TRBD1	-	TRBJ2-5	TGCGCCAGCAGCATGGGACAGGGGTCGGGGGAGACCCAGTACTTC	CASSMGQGSGETQYF
13	TRBV12-5	TRBD1	-	TRBJ2-7	TGTGCTAGTGGCCGACAGGGGCGCTACGAGCAGTACTTC	CASGRQGRYEQYF
13	TRBV10-2	TRBD1	-	TRBJ1-1	TGCGCCAGCAGGAGACAGGGGAACACTGAAGCTTTCTTT	CASRRQGNTEAFF
15	TRBV15	-	few	TRBJ2-6	TGTGCCACCACCACCCGACAGGCTGGGGCCAACGTCCTGACTTTC	CATTTRQAGANVLTF
16	TRBV4-1	TRBD2	few	TRBJ2-2	TGCGCCAGCAGCCAAGCCCCTAGCGGGCGGACCGGGGAGCTGTTTTTT	CASSQAPSGRTGELFF
18	TRBV7-6	-	-	TRBJ2-3	TGTGCCAGCAGCTTAGTCCCGCCTTTGCGGGGCCTCACAGATACGCAGTATTTT	CASSLVPPLRGLTDTQYF
16	TRBV28	-	-	TRBJ2-1	TGTGCCAGCAGCGAGATGGGGTTACTCTCCTACAATGAGCAGTTCTTC	CASSEMGLLSYNEQFF
14	TRBV6-1	-	-	TRBJ2-7	TGTGCCAGCAGCTCAGCGAGCCTCTCCTACGAGCAGTACTTC	CASSSASLSYEQYF
12	TRBV11-1	-	-	TRBJ2-5	TGTGCCAGCAGAGGGGCGCGAGAGACCCAGTACTTC	CASRGARETQYF